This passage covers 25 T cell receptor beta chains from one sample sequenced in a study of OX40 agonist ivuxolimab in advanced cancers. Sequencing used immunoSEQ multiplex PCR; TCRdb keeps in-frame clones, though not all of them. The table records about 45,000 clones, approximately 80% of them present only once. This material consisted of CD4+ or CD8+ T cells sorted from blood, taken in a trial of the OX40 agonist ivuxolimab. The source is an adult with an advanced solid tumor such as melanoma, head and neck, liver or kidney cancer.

The CDR3 nucleotides read TGCGCCAGCAACCCCGGGGGAGGGGTTGAAAAACTGTTTTTT. It is translated as CASNPGGGVEKLFF. V usage is TRBV23-1 and J usage is TRBJ1-4; weak D call: TRBD1 (5 bases). TRBV23-1 carries the ORF label, with uncertain function. The CDR3 consists of 14 residues. The ends were cut back, 7 bases at V and 7 bases at J, with 16 bases in the middle.

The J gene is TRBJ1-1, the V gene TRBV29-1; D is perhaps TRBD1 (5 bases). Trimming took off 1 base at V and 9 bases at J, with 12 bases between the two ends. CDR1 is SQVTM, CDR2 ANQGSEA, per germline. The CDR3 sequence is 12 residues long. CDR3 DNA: TGCAGCGTTGAAGGGCGGGACCCTCAAGCTTTCTTT. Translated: CSVEGRDPQAFF.

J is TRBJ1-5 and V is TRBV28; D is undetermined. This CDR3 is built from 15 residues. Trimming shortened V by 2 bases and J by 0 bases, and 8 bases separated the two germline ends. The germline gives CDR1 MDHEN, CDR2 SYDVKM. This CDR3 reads CASSLGQTSNQPQHF. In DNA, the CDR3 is TGTGCCAGCAGTTTAGGTCAAACTAGCAATCAGCCCCAGCATTTT. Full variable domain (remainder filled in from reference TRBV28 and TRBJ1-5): DVKVTQSSRYLVKRTGEKVFLECVQDMDHENMFWYRQDPGLGLRLIYFSYDVKMKEKGDIPEGYSVSREKKERFSLILESASTNQTSMYLCASSLGQTSNQPQHFGDGTRLSIL.

CDR3 bases: TGTGCCAGCAGCTTAAACAGCCCTGAAGCTTTCTTT. It yields the protein CASSLNSPEAFF. V gene TRBV11-3 combines with J gene TRBJ1-1; no clear D gene. V lost 2 bases, J lost 6 bases, and 7 bases lay in between. Germline V gene data show CDR1 as SGHNT and CDR2 as YENEEA. The CDR3 has 12 residues.

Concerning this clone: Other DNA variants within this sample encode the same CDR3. Written as DNA, the CDR3 is TGTGCCAGCAGTTTGGGACAGGGGGACGAGCAGTACTTC. Its translation is CASSLGQGDEQYF. The V call is TRBV27, the J call TRBJ2-7; TRBD1 agrees at 11 bases. The germline CDR1 and CDR2 sequences are MNHEY and SMNVEV (reference sequence). The CDR3 is 13 residues long. V was clipped by 3 bases and J by 5 bases; unmatched bases: 0.

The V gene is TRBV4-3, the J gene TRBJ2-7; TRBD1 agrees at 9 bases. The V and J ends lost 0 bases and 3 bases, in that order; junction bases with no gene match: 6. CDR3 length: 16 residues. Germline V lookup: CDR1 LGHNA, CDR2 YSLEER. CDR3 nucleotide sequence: TGCGCCAGCAGCCAAGATCTGTCGACAGGGGGCTACGAGCAGTACTTC. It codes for CASSQDLSTGGYEQYF.

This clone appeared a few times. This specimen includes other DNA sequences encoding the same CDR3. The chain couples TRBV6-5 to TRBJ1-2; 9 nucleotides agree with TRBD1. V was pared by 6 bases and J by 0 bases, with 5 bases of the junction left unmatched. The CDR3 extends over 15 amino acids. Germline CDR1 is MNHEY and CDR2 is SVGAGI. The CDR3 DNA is TGTGCCAGCAGGCCGGGACAGGGACCTAACTATGGCTACACCTTC. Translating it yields CASRPGQGPNYGYTF.

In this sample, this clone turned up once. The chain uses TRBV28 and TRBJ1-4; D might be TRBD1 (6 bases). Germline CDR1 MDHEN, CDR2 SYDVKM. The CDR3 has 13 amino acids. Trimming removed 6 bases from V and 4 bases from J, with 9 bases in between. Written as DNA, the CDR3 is TGTGCCAGCAGAATCAGGGGTAATGAAAAACTGTTTTTT. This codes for CASRIRGNEKLFF. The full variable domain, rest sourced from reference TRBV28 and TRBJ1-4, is DVKVTQSSRYLVKRTGEKVFLECVQDMDHENMFWYRQDPGLGLRLIYFSYDVKMKEKGDIPEGYSVSREKKERFSLILESASTNQTSMYLCASRIRGNEKLFFGSGTQLSVL.

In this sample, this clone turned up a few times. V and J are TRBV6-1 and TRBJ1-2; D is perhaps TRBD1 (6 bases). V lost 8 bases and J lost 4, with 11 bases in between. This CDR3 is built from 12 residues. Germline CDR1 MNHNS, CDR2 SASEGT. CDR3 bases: TGTGCCAGCTCCCTAGGGGGCTATGGCTACACCTTC. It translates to CASSLGGYGYTF.

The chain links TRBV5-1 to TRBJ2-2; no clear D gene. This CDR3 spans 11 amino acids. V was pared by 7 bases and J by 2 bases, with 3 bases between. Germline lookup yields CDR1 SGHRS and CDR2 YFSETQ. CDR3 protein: CASHNTGELFF. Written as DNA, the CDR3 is TGCGCCAGCCACAACACCGGGGAGCTGTTTTTT.

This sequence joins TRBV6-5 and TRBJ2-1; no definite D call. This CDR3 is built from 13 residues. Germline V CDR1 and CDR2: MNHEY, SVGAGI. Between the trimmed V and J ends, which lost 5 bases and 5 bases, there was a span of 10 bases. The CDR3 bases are TGTGCCAGCAGTGACGAGGCTCACAATGAGCAGTTCTTC. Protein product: CASSDEAHNEQFF.

CDR3 sequence: CASSFIVSEQFF. DNA for the CDR3: TGTGCCAGCAGCTTCATCGTTTCAGAGCAGTTCTTC. The chain employs TRBV7-9 and TRBJ2-1; D is undetermined. The CDR3 contains 12 residues. V was trimmed by 3 bases and J by 10 bases, leaving 10 bases between them. The germline CDR1 and CDR2 sequences are SEHNR and FQNEAQ (reference sequence).

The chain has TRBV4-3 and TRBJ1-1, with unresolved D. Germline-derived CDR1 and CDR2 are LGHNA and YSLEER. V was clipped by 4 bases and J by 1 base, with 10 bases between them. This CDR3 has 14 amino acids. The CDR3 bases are TGCGCCAGCAGCCCCTCGGAGGGGAACACTGAAGCTTTCTTT. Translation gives CASSPSEGNTEAFF.

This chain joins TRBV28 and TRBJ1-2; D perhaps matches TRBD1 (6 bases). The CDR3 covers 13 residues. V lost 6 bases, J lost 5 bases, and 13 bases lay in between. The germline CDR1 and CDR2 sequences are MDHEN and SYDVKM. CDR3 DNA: TGTGCCAGCAGAGCCGGGACAAGATATGGCTACACCTTC. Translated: CASRAGTRYGYTF.

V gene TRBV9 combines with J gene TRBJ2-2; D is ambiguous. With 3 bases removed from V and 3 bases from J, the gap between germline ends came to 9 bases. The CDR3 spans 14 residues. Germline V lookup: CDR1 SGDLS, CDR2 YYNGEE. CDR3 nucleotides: TGTGCCAGCAGCGGTGATAGGGACACCGGGGAGCTGTTTTTT. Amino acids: CASSGDRDTGELFF.

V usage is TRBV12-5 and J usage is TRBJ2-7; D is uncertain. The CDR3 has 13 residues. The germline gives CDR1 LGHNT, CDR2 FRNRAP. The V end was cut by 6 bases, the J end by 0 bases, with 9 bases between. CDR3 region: CASGVGLSYEQYF. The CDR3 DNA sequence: TGTGCTAGTGGAGTCGGGCTCTCCTACGAGCAGTACTTC.

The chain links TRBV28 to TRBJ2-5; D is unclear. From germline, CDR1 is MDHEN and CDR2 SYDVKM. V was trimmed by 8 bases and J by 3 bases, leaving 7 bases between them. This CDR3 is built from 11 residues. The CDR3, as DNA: TGTGCCAGCGGATTCGAAGAGACCCAGTACTTC. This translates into CASGFEETQYF. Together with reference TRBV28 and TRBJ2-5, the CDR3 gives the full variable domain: DVKVTQSSRYLVKRTGEKVFLECVQDMDHENMFWYRQDPGLGLRLIYFSYDVKMKEKGDIPEGYSVSREKKERFSLILESASTNQTSMYLCASGFEETQYFGPGTRLLVL.

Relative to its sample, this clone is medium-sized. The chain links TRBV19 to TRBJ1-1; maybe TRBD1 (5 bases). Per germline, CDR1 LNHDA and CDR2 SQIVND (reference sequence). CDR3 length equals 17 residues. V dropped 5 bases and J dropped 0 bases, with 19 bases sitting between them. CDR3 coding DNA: TGTGCCAGTAGTTTTACCTCCGGGACGGCAATGAACACTGAAGCTTTCTTT. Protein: CASSFTSGTAMNTEAFF.

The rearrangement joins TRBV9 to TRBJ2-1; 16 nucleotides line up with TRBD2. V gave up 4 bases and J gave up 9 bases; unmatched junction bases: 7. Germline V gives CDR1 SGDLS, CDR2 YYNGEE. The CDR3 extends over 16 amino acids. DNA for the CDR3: TGTGCCAGCAGCCCGAGAGGGACTAGCGGGGGGGGTGAGCAGTTCTTC. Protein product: CASSPRGTSGGGEQFF. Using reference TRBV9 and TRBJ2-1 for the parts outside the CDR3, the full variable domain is DSGVTQTPKHLITATGQRVTLRCSPRSGDLSVYWYQQSLDQGLQFLIQYYNGEERAKGNILERFSAQQFPDLHSELNLSSLELGDSALYFCASSPRGTSGGGEQFFGPGTRLTVL.

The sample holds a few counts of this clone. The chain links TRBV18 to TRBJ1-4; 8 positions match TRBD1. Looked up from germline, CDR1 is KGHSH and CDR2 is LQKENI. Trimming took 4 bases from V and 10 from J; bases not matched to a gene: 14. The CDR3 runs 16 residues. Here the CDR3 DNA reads TGTGCCAGCTCACTGTCACCGGACAGGGATTTCCGAAAACTGTTTTTT. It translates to CASSLSPDRDFRKLFF.

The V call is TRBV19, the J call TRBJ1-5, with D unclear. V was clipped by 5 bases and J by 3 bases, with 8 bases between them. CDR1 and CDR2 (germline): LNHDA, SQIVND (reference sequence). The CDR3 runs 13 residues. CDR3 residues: CASSRAFNQPQHF. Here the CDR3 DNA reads TGTGCCAGTAGTCGGGCTTTCAATCAGCCCCAGCATTTT.

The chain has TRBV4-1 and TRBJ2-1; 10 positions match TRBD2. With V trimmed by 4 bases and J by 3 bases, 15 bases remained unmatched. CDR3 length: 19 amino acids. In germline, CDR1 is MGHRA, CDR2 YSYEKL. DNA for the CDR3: TGCGCCAGCAGCCTCACGGGGCTAGCGGGGGTCCGCTTCTACAATGAGCAGTTCTTC. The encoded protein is CASSLTGLAGVRFYNEQFF.

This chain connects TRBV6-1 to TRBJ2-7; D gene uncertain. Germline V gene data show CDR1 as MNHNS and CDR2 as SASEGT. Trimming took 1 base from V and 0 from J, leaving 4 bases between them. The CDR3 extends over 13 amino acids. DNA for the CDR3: TGTGCCAGCAGTGAAGGCTCCTCCTACGAGCAGTACTTC. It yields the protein CASSEGSSYEQYF.

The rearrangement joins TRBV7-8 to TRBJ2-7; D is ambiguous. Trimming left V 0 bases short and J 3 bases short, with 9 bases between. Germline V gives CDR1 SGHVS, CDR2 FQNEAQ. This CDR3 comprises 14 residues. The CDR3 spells CASSLALYGYEQYF. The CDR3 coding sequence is TGTGCCAGCAGCTTAGCCCTCTATGGCTACGAGCAGTACTTC.

CDR3: CASSLIIEETQYF. The CDR3 nucleotides are TGTGCCAGCAGTTTGATTATTGAAGAGACCCAGTACTTC. The V and J genes are TRBV28 and TRBJ2-5; D uncertain. The CDR3 loop spans 13 amino acids. From germline, CDR1 is MDHEN and CDR2 SYDVKM. Trimming removed 3 bases from V and 3 bases from J, with 8 bases in between.